These T cell receptor beta chains were read from a single sample in a study of blood T cell repertoires in COVID-19. Assay: immunoSEQ multiplex PCR; the TCRdb copy retains only in-frame clones and omits some. The sample records about 85,000 clones, roughly 80% being singletons. Sequenced: peripheral blood. The origin of the receptors is a human donor in a cohort sampled during active COVID-19. Each CDR3 is given with its conserved first and last residue. Fields, in order: J gene, V gene, clone size, D gene, CDR3 DNA, CDR3 protein. D genes are given only for firm matches. Where a row states a size, it is once, few, many or the class of an expanded clone; other rows omit it.

>TRBJ2-7|TRBV7-9|NA|TRBD1
TGTGCCAGCAGCATACAGGGGGAGCAGTACTTC
CASSIQGEQYF
>TRBJ2-7|TRBV9|NA|NA
TGTGCCAGCAGCCCCATCCCGGCAGGACACTACGAGCAGTACTTC
CASSPIPAGHYEQYF
>TRBJ1-5|TRBV10-3|NA|NA
TGTGCCATCAGTGAGTCTATCGGGGGTGATCAGCCCCAGCATTTT
CAISESIGGDQPQHF
>TRBJ2-7|TRBV11-2|NA|TRBD2
TGTGCCAGCAGCCCAACTAGCGGGGCCCCCTCCGAGCAGTACTTC
CASSPTSGAPSEQYF
>TRBJ2-1|TRBV28|NA|NA
TGTGCCAGCAGTTTTCGGGATGGGGTTTACAATGAGCAGTTCTTC
CASSFRDGVYNEQFF
>TRBJ1-2|TRBV7-3|NA|NA
TGTGCCAGCAGCCCCGGGGGGGGCTATGGCTACACCTTC
CASSPGGGYGYTF
>TRBJ2-1|TRBV28|NA|TRBD2
TGTGCCAGCAGTTCCCCGGGGACTAGCGGGGTCAATGAGCAGTTCTTC
CASSSPGTSGVNEQFF
>TRBJ2-1|TRBV28|NA|TRBD2
TGTGCCAGCAGTTTGTCGGGGGGGCGTTACAATGAGCAGTTCTTC
CASSLSGGRYNEQFF
>TRBJ1-1|TRBV7-9|NA|NA
TGTGCCAGCAGCTTAGGGGGCTGGGGTGGCACTGAAGCTTTCTTT
CASSLGGWGGTEAFF
>TRBJ2-3|TRBV5-5|NA|TRBD1
TGTGCCAGCAGCTTGTTTGGGACAGGGATAACAGATACGCAGTATTTT
CASSLFGTGITDTQYF
>TRBJ2-7|TRBV10-3|NA|TRBD1
TGTGCCATCAGTCCCGGGACAGGGGTCTACGAGCAGTACTTC
CAISPGTGVYEQYF
>TRBJ2-2|TRBV7-2|NA|NA
TGTGCCAGCAGCTTAGCGGGGGGGCCCACCGGGGAGCTGTTTTTT
CASSLAGGPTGELFF
>TRBJ2-4|TRBV10-3|NA|TRBD1
TGTGCCATCAGCTCGACAGGGGAGGCCAAAAACATTCAGTACTTC
CAISSTGEAKNIQYF
>TRBJ2-3|TRBV29-1|NA|NA
TGCAGCGTAAAGGACAGTCGTGTCGATACGCAGTATTTT
CSVKDSRVDTQYF
>TRBJ2-1|TRBV7-9|NA|TRBD2
TGTGCCAGCAGCTGGACTAGCGGGGGGGCCAATGAGCAGTTCTTC
CASSWTSGGANEQFF
>TRBJ2-5|TRBV6-5|NA|TRBD2
TGTGCCAGCAGTAGACTAGCGGGGCAAGAGACCCAGTACTTC
CASSRLAGQETQYF
>TRBJ2-7|TRBV30|NA|TRBD2
TGTGCCTGGGGGACTAGCGGGGATAGCTACGAGCAGTACTTC
CAWGTSGDSYEQYF
>TRBJ1-2|TRBV21-1|NA|NA
TGTGCCAAGCACGAGGGCGACTATGGCTACACCTTC
CAKHEGDYGYTF
>TRBJ2-3|TRBV30|NA|TRBD2
TGTGCCTGGGGCGGCGGGGGGGCCAGGATTGGGACAGATACGCAGTATTTT
CAWGGGGARIGTDTQYF
>TRBJ2-7|TRBV6-1|once|TRBD1
TGTGCCAGCAGTGATAGGACAGGGGGACGCGAGCAGTACTTC
CASSDRTGGREQYF
>TRBJ1-2|TRBV6-5|NA|NA
TGTGCCAGCAGCGGACAGACTAATAACTATGGCTACACCTTC
CASSGQTNNYGYTF
>TRBJ1-5|TRBV24-1|NA|TRBD1
TGTGCCACCAGATTTTACGGACAGGGGGCTAATCAGCCCCAGCATTTT
CATRFYGQGANQPQHF
>TRBJ2-5|TRBV5-1|NA|NA
TGCGCCAGCAGCTTGGTAGGCTCCAGACAGCAAGAGACCCAGTACTTC
CASSLVGSRQQETQYF
>TRBJ2-7|TRBV28|NA|TRBD1
TGTGCCAGCAGTCCCTCCGGGACAGAATCCTACGAGCAGTACTTC
CASSPSGTESYEQYF